This entry describes one T cell receptor beta chain. A single base separates this from a much larger clone, so it may be a read error. TCRdb re-called the RT-PCR reads through MiXCR, storing one row per CDR3 protein. The sample contains under 550,000 distinct CDR3 sequences, roughly 7.9% of which appear only once. The data are from a study of response to subunit inactivated influenza vaccine. The CDR3 has 16 amino acids. With 0 bases removed from V and 6 bases from J, the gap between germline ends came to 17 bases. This chain joins TRBV12-3 or TRBV12-4 and TRBJ1-2; D remains ambiguous. This clonotype was obtained from a man aged 45-69 years who received an inactivated influenza vaccine. Specimen: PBMCs from blood, collected less than 30 months after vaccination. In DNA, the CDR3 is TGTGCCAGCAGTTTAGCGTCTCGGAGCTCGCAGGATGGCTACACCTTC. It yields the protein CASSLASRSSQDGYTF.